Included here is one T cell receptor beta chain sequence, with context. Here the CDR3 omits its conserved ending phenylalanine or tryptophan, so a read error is the likely source. Germline values: CDR1 MNHEY, CDR2 SVGEGT. Unmatched junction bases numbered 2, after V lost 6 bases and J lost 5 bases. The CDR3 extends over 12 amino acids. Unsorted whole blood supplied the blood RNA, and germline DNA was isolated too. This entry comes from a study of tumor-infiltrating lymphocytes in primary liver carcinoma. A primer matching the constant region was used to make TCR beta cDNA from around 550 ng of total RNA. Libraries of TCR beta came from three nested multiplex PCR rounds with slightly modified ARM-PCR. Forward primers for TRBV1-TRBV30 and a C-beta reverse primer served the first two PCR rounds, at about 10 cycles each. From the multiplex PCR reads, TCRdb called clonotypes with MiXCR, one entry per CDR3 protein. The sample carries about 310,000 distinct CDR3 sequences, approximately 65% recorded once.

Sequencing input: peripheral blood. This TCR derives from a man aged 40-55 years with primary liver carcinoma and hepatitis B virus infection. This chain uses TRBV6-2 or TRBV6-3 with TRBJ2-5, with 8 bases lining up with TRBD2. For the CDR3, the DNA is TGTGCCAGCAGGTGCGGGGGGGAGACCCAGTACTTA. Protein: CASRCGGETQYL.